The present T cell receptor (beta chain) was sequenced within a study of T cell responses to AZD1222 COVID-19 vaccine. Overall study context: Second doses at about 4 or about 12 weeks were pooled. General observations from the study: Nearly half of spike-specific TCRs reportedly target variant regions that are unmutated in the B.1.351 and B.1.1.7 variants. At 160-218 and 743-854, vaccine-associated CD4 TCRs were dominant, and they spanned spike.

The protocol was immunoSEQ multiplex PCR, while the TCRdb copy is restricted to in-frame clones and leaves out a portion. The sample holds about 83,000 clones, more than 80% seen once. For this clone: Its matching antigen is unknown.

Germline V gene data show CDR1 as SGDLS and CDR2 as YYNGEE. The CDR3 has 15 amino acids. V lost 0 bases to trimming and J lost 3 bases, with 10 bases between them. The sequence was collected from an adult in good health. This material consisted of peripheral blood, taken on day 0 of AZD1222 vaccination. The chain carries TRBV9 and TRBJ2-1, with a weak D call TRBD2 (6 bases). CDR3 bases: TGTGCCAGCAGCGTAGATGGGACTCGCTACAATGAGCAGTTCTTC. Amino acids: CASSVDGTRYNEQFF. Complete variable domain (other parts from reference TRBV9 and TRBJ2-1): DSGVTQTPKHLITATGQRVTLRCSPRSGDLSVYWYQQSLDQGLQFLIQYYNGEERAKGNILERFSAQQFPDLHSELNLSSLELGDSALYFCASSVDGTRYNEQFFGPGTRLTVL.